This passage covers 30 T cell receptor beta chains from one sample sequenced in a study of T-cell memory formation after mild COVID-19. TCRdb itself ran the 5' RACE reads through MiXCR, one entry per CDR3 protein. The sample lists hundreds of thousands of distinct CDR3 sequences, roughly 17% occurring once. The sequenced material came from PBMCs or a T cell subset sorted from them (not recorded which). These receptors all stem from a man aged 18 to 29 who had mild COVID-19 (a few samples of this study predate the infection). Cell type and time point are not known.

V is TRBV5-4 and J is TRBJ2-7; tentatively, D is TRBD2 (5 bases). The CDR3 contains 14 residues. V lost 4 bases, J lost 3 bases, and 14 bases lay in between. Per germline, CDR1 SGHNT and CDR2 YYREEE (reference sequence). The CDR3 region is CASSPTPGNYEQYF. DNA of the CDR3: TGTGCCAGCAGCCCTACCCCGGGGAACTACGAGCAGTACTTC.

This clonotype has more than one count but fewer than ten. The chain employs TRBV29-1 and TRBJ2-5; 7 bases line up with TRBD1. Germline V lookup: CDR1 SQVTM, CDR2 ANQGSEA. The length of the CDR3 is 15 residues. V was pared by 1 base and J by 3 bases, with 8 bases of the junction left unmatched. Here the CDR3 DNA reads TGCAGCGTTGAAGGCACCGGGACAGAAGAAGAGACCCAGTACTTC. It specifies CSVEGTGTEEETQYF.

In its sample, this clonotype was seen a few times. V is TRBV6-5 and J is TRBJ1-2, with D perhaps matching TRBD1 (6 bases). The CDR3 has 16 residues. V was clipped by 2 bases and J by 2 bases, with 15 bases between them. Germline CDR1 reads MNHEY; CDR2 reads SVGAGI. The CDR3: CASSYVSGATNYGYTF. The CDR3 region has the DNA TGTGCCAGCAGTTACGTTTCGGGGGCCACAAACTATGGCTACACCTTC.

This clonotype was seen a handful of times. This rearrangement joins TRBV19 to TRBJ2-5; 9 bases fit TRBD2. With V trimmed by 4 bases and J by 5 bases, 2 bases remained unmatched. The CDR3 covers 13 residues. Germline lookup yields CDR1 LNHDA and CDR2 SQIVND (reference sequence). CDR3 coding DNA: TGTGCCAGTAGTACAAGCGGGGGGGAGACCCAGTACTTC. Protein: CASSTSGGETQYF.

Note on this clonotype: The missing conserved phenylalanine or tryptophan at the end of this CDR3 makes a read error likely. The CDR3 DNA sequence: TGTGCCAGCCGACAAGGAGGCACAGTCTATGGCTACACCTTA. Translating gives CASRQGGTVYGYTL. The V call is TRBV6-5, the J call TRBJ1-2, with D hard to call. CDR3 length: 14 residues. Germline lookup yields CDR1 MNHEY and CDR2 SVGAGI. V gave up 8 bases and J gave up 4 bases, with 17 bases separating them.

In this sample, this clonotype turned up a few times. J is TRBJ1-5 and V is TRBV12-3 or TRBV12-4; unclear D gene. The CDR3 contains 13 residues. Trimming removed 1 base at V and 10 bases at J, with 11 bases between. The CDR3 region is CASSLGAREPQHF. The CDR3 DNA is TGTGCCAGCAGTTTAGGGGCGAGAGAACCCCAGCATTTT.

This clonotype was detected only a few times. V and J are TRBV25-1 and TRBJ1-6, with D possibly matching TRBD1 (6 bases). CDR1 MGHDK and CDR2 SYGVNS come from the germline V gene. This CDR3 spans 16 amino acids. V lost 4 bases and J lost 3, with 13 bases in between. CDR3 nucleotide sequence: TGTGCCAGCAGTGCTAAGGGGGGAGGCTATAATTCACCCCTCCACTTT. This gives the protein CASSAKGGGYNSPLHF.

This clonotype has a handful of counts. The chain employs TRBV7-9 and TRBJ1-1, with D unclear. The CDR3 loop spans 11 amino acids. Germline V lookup: CDR1 SEHNR, CDR2 FQNEAQ (reference sequence). V was pared by 0 bases and J by 10 bases, with 6 bases between. The DNA of the CDR3 is TGTGCCAGCAGCTTAGCTTCTGGAGCTTTCTTT. It specifies CASSLASGAFF.

The chain employs TRBV6-2 or TRBV6-3 and TRBJ2-7; D unclear. Germline loops: CDR1 MNHEY, CDR2 SVGEGT. This CDR3 is 13 amino acids long. Trimming took 5 bases from V and 3 from J, leaving 11 bases between them. In DNA form, the CDR3 reads TGTGCCAGCAGTGAAGTCAACCTCTACGAGCAGTACTTC. Its protein is CASSEVNLYEQYF.

This chain uses TRBV5-1 with TRBJ2-2; 7 positions agree with TRBD2. Germline CDR1 SGHRS, CDR2 YFSETQ. The CDR3 is made up of 14 amino acids. V shed 4 bases, J shed 3 bases, and the junction held 3 bases outside the gene matches. The CDR3 sequence is CASSPRGDTGELFF. DNA of the CDR3: TGCGCCAGCAGCCCTCGGGGGGACACCGGGGAGCTGTTTTTT.

The chain uses TRBV7-9 and TRBJ2-7; 7 nucleotides line up with TRBD1. The CDR3 is 14 amino acids. The V gene end was trimmed by 0 bases and the J gene end by 5 bases; junction bases not matched to a gene: 4. Germline V CDR1 and CDR2: SEHNR, FQNEAQ (reference sequence). CDR3 nucleotides: TGTGCCAGCAGCTTAGCTAGGGACAGAGACGAGCAGTACTTC. Translating gives CASSLARDRDEQYF.

V and J are TRBV20-1 and TRBJ1-5; 12 bases are shared with TRBD1. With 5 bases clipped from V and 8 bases from J, the junction kept 10 bases outside the gene matches. This CDR3 spans 15 amino acids. The V gene's germline CDR1 is DFQATT and CDR2 SNEGSKA (reference sequence). The CDR3 coding sequence is TGCAGTGCTGTACGGGACAGGGGGCTGGGAGAGCCCCAGCATTTT. Amino acids: CSAVRDRGLGEPQHF.

This clonotype was recorded a few times. The rearrangement links TRBV29-1 to TRBJ2-1; D not certain. Germline-derived CDR1 and CDR2 are SQVTM and ANQGSEA. The V end was cut by 1 base, the J end by 4 bases, with 5 bases between. CDR3 size: 12 residues. The CDR3 loop is CSVEGQYNEQFF. CDR3 DNA sequence: TGCAGCGTTGAAGGTCAGTACAATGAGCAGTTCTTC.

The rearrangement joins TRBV7-9 to TRBJ2-7; no clear D gene. V lost 5 bases to trimming and J lost 3 bases, with 14 bases between them. The CDR3 runs to 14 residues. Germline values: CDR1 SEHNR, CDR2 FQNEAQ (reference sequence). CDR3 protein: CASSLRPVDYEQYF. CDR3 bases: TGTGCCAGCAGCCTACGGCCTGTAGACTACGAGCAGTACTTC.

This clonotype has only a few counts. The rearrangement uses TRBV28 and TRBJ2-7; D is uncertain. V was trimmed by 2 bases and J by 4 bases, leaving 9 bases between them. The CDR3 extends over 13 amino acids. Germline V gives CDR1 MDHEN, CDR2 SYDVKM. In DNA form, the CDR3 reads TGTGCCAGCAGTTTAAGGTACAAATACGAGCAGTACGTC. Translating it yields CASSLRYKYEQYV.

The V and J genes are TRBV4-3 and TRBJ2-2; 10 bases align to TRBD2. V shed 2 bases and J 0 bases; nucleotides not matched to a gene: 6. CDR1 is LGHNA and CDR2 is YSLEER in the germline V gene. The CDR3 is 18 residues long. This chain's CDR3 is CASSQRPSGGPNTGELFF. The DNA of the CDR3 is TGCGCCAGCAGCCAAAGGCCTAGCGGGGGCCCGAACACCGGGGAGCTGTTTTTT.

The chain uses TRBV6-2 or TRBV6-3 and TRBJ2-7; D gene unclear. The CDR3 totals 14 residues. Trimming left V 0 bases short and J 5 bases short, with 11 bases between. Germline V gives CDR1 MNHEY, CDR2 SVGEGT. The CDR3 region is CASSYSLEMNEQYF. CDR3 sequence (DNA): TGTGCCAGCAGTTACTCACTCGAGATGAACGAGCAGTACTTC.

The chain has TRBV2 and TRBJ2-2; D gene uncertain. The V end was cut by 1 base, the J end by 7 bases, with 4 bases between. This CDR3 contains 12 residues. CDR1 is SNHLY and CDR2 is FYNNEI in the germline V gene. The CDR3: CASSEENGELFF. The CDR3, as DNA: TGTGCCAGCAGTGAAGAAAACGGGGAGCTGTTTTTT.

This clonotype occurred a few times. The chain uses TRBV5-1 and TRBJ2-1; D might be TRBD1 (6 bases). Germline V gives CDR1 SGHRS, CDR2 YFSETQ. CDR3 length equals 14 residues. Trimming cost V 5 bases and J 2 bases, with 11 bases left between them. The CDR3 DNA sequence: TGCGCCAGCAGATGGACAGATCCCTACAATGAGCAGTTCTTC. This translates into CASRWTDPYNEQFF. Full variable domain (rest looked up from reference TRBV5-1 and TRBJ2-1): KAGVTQTPRYLIKTRGQQVTLSCSPISGHRSVSWYQQTPGQGLQFLFEYFSETQRNKGNFPGRFSGRQFSNSRSEMNVSTLELGDSALYLCASRWTDPYNEQFFGPGTRLTVL.

The chain links TRBV20-1 to TRBJ2-2; 10 nucleotides align to TRBD2. J gave up 7 bases and V 2 bases, and 7 bases lay outside the gene matches. Germline V CDR1 and CDR2: DFQATT, SNEGSKA (reference sequence). This CDR3 comprises 15 residues. The CDR3 DNA follows: TGCAGTGCTAGATCCCCTAGCGGGGGCGGCGGGGAGCTGTTTTTT. Encoded protein: CSARSPSGGGGELFF.

This chain connects TRBV15 to TRBJ1-6, with D perhaps matching TRBD1 (5 bases). The length of the CDR3 is 13 residues. Looked up from germline, CDR1 is LNHNV and CDR2 is YYDKDF (reference sequence). Trimming took 5 bases from V and 5 from J, leaving 7 bases between them. DNA of the CDR3: TGTGCCACCAGCGGACAAAATAATTCACCCCTCCACTTT. It is translated as CATSGQNNSPLHF.

Only a few counts were recorded for this clonotype. The V gene is TRBV5-1, the J gene TRBJ2-7; D is unresolved. This CDR3 comprises 12 residues. The germline V gene has CDR1 SGHRS and CDR2 YFSETQ. Deletions cut 0 bases from V and 6 bases from J, with 7 bases between. CDR3 residues: CASSLGALEQYF. The CDR3 coding sequence is TGCGCCAGCAGCTTGGGAGCGCTCGAGCAGTACTTC.

The chain joins TRBV16 to TRBJ1-2; D gene uncertain. Germline CDR1 reads KGHSY; CDR2 reads FQNENV. The CDR3 extends over 13 amino acids. Trimming shortened V by 1 base and J by 8 bases, and 11 bases separated the two germline ends. As DNA, the CDR3 is TGTGCCAGCAGCCAATTCGGGATTGAGGGCTACACCTTC. The encoded protein is CASSQFGIEGYTF.

The rearrangement joins TRBV11-2 to TRBJ1-1; D not resolved. Germline V lookup: CDR1 SGHAT, CDR2 FQNNGV. Trimming removed 5 bases from V and 4 bases from J, with 11 bases in between. The CDR3 has 13 amino acids. CDR3 sequence (DNA): TGTGCCAGCAGCATCCAGGAGGGCACTGAAGCTTTCTTT. Encoded protein: CASSIQEGTEAFF.

This clonotype showed up just a few times. The chain combines TRBV4-1 with TRBJ2-2; D is unclear. The germline V and J ends were trimmed by 1 base and 1 base, with 4 bases remaining between them. There are 14 residues in the CDR3. Germline V gene sequence: CDR1 MGHRA, CDR2 YSYEKL. For the CDR3, the DNA is TGCGCCAGCAGCCAAGGGGAGAACACCGGGGAGCTGTTTTTT. Protein product: CASSQGENTGELFF.

This clonotype occurred a few times. The chain combines TRBV7-2 with TRBJ2-6, with no clear D. This CDR3 is built from 17 residues. V was trimmed by 11 bases and J by 6 bases, leaving 26 bases between them. Looked up from germline, CDR1 is SGHTA and CDR2 is FQGNSA. The CDR3 DNA is TGTGCCTCCGGCTTAGACCGTGGCCTTGTATTGGCCAACGTCCTGACTTTC. Protein: CASGLDRGLVLANVLTF. The variable domain in full, with the rest retrieved from reference TRBV7-2 and TRBJ2-6, is GAGVSQSPSNKVTEKGKDVELRCDPISGHTALYWYRQSLGQGLEFLIYFQGNSAPDKSGLPSDRFSAERTGGSVSTLTIQRTQQEDSAVYLCASGLDRGLVLANVLTFGAGSRLTVL.

The rearrangement links TRBV7-2 to TRBJ2-5; tentative D call: TRBD1 (6 bases). Trimming removed 5 bases at V and 2 bases at J, with 12 bases between. The CDR3 sequence is 14 residues long. Germline lookup yields CDR1 SGHTA and CDR2 FQGNSA. CDR3: CASSPWTAQETQYF. As DNA, the CDR3 is TGTGCCAGCAGCCCCTGGACAGCTCAAGAGACCCAGTACTTC. Filled out from reference TRBV7-2 and TRBJ2-5, the complete variable domain reads GAGVSQSPSNKVTEKGKDVELRCDPISGHTALYWYRQSLGQGLEFLIYFQGNSAPDKSGLPSDRFSAERTGGSVSTLTIQRTQQEDSAVYLCASSPWTAQETQYFGPGTRLLVL.

This chain links TRBV7-6 with TRBJ2-7; possible D gene TRBD1, 5 bases. The CDR3 contains 15 residues. Deletions cut 3 bases from V and 0 bases from J, with 12 bases between. The germline CDR1 and CDR2 sequences are SGHVS and FNYEAQ. The CDR3 loop is CASSFRTSSSYEQYF. Written as DNA, the CDR3 is TGTGCCAGCAGCTTTAGGACATCAAGCTCCTACGAGCAGTACTTC. Supplemented by reference TRBV7-6 and TRBJ2-7, the full variable domain reads GAGVSQSPRYKVTKRGQDVALRCDPISGHVSLYWYRQALGQGPEFLTYFNYEAQQDKSGLPNDRFSAERPEGSISTLTIQRTEQRDSAMYRCASSFRTSSSYEQYFGPGTRLTVT.

The chain employs TRBV28 and TRBJ2-5, with 8 bases identical to TRBD2. Germline CDR1 MDHEN, CDR2 SYDVKM. CDR3 size: 16 residues. Trimming cost V 5 bases and J 1 base; bases outside gene matches: 9. DNA of the CDR3: TGTGCCAGCAGTCCCCCAGCGGGGGAGTCCCAAGAGACCCAGTACTTC. This translates into CASSPPAGESQETQYF. Filled out from reference TRBV28 and TRBJ2-5, the complete variable domain reads DVKVTQSSRYLVKRTGEKVFLECVQDMDHENMFWYRQDPGLGLRLIYFSYDVKMKEKGDIPEGYSVSREKKERFSLILESASTNQTSMYLCASSPPAGESQETQYFGPGTRLLVL.

This clonotype showed up just a few times. The V gene is TRBV18, the J gene TRBJ2-7; TRBD1 matches 10 bases. Unmatched junction bases numbered 8, after V lost 3 bases and J lost 6 bases. This CDR3 region has 15 residues. Germline lookup yields CDR1 KGHSH and CDR2 LQKENI. The CDR3 protein is CASSPGTGVTSEQYF. The DNA for the CDR3 is TGTGCCAGCTCACCGGGGACAGGGGTGACCTCCGAGCAGTACTTC.